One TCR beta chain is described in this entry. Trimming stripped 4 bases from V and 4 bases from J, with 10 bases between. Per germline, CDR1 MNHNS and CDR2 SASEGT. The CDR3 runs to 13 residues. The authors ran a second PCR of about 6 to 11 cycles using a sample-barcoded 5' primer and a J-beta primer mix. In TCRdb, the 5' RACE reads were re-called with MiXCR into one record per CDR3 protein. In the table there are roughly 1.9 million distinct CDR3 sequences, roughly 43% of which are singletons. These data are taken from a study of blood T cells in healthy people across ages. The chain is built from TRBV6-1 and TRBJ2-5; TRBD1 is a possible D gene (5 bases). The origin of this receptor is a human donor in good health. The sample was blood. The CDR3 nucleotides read TGTGCCAGCAGTGCCCGAGACAGAGAGACCCAGTACTTC. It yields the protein CASSARDRETQYF.